These 26 T cell receptor beta chains were all obtained from the same sample, sequenced in a study of T cells in women clearing cervical HPV infection. Data came from immunoSEQ multiplex PCR; TCRdb stores just in-frame clones and leaves some out. The sample's table shows around 39,000 clones. The specimen was blood buffy coat. The receptor source for this set is a woman aged 18-70 years with a cervical HPV16 infection that either progressed to CIN3+ or cleared (not recorded which).

Concerning this clone: The CDR3 end is not reached by the read, which stops 3 residues before it; the germline J gene fills it in. The chain has TRBV20-1 and TRBJ2-7, with 8 nucleotides matching TRBD2. V trimming: 3 bases; J trimming: 3 bases; junction bases outside the gene matches: 10. Germline CDR1 is DFQATT and CDR2 is SNEGSKA (reference sequence). The CDR3 has 15 residues. The covered CDR3 bases are TGCAGTGCTAGCCCGGCCACTAGCGGAAGCTACGAG. This codes for CSASPATSGSYE. The complete CDR3 sequence is CSASPATSGSYEQYF.

The sequenced part of the CDR3 DNA is TGCGCCAGCCGAACAGACAGGGGTGGGTCACCC. As protein: CASRTDRGGSP. The CDR3, in full, reads CASRTDRGGSPLHF. The chain couples TRBV5-1 to TRBJ1-6; 8 bases match TRBD1. The CDR3 end is not reached by the read, which stops 3 residues before it; the germline J gene fills it in. CDR3 length: 14 residues. V dropped 7 bases and J dropped 10; count of bases not matched to a gene: 10. The germline V gene has CDR1 SGHRS and CDR2 YFSETQ.

Remarks on this clone: Read data end 3 residues before the CDR3 end; the end is taken from the germline J gene. This chain links TRBV9 with TRBJ2-5, with 8 bases lining up with TRBD2. The CDR3 runs 14 residues. The germline V gene has CDR1 SGDLS and CDR2 YYNGEE. V trimming: 1 base; J trimming: 2 bases; junction bases outside the gene matches: 1. CDR3 bases read: TGTGCCAGCAGCGTATTAGCGGGGCAAGAGACC. As protein: CASSVLAGQET. The full CDR3 protein reads CASSVLAGQETQYF.

About this clone: The read terminates 3 residues ahead of where the CDR3 ends, so the germline J gene completes it. J is TRBJ2-3 and V is TRBV7-8, with a tentative D call TRBD2 (6 bases). Germline V CDR1 and CDR2: SGHVS, FQNEAQ. Trimming took 0 bases from V and 5 from J, leaving 6 bases between them. CDR3 size: 13 residues. The CDR3 DNA, read in part, is TGTGCCAGCAGCTTAGCGGGGGGAGATACG. Translating it yields CASSLAGGDT. The entire CDR3 protein reads CASSLAGGDTQYF.

Remarks on this clone: Read sequence stops 3 residues before the CDR3 end, and the germline J gene provides the missing end. The chain recombines TRBV6-2 or TRBV6-3 with TRBJ2-1; D may correspond to TRBD1 or TRBD2 (5 bases each). The V gene lost 8 bases and the J gene lost 9 bases, with 20 bases spanning the gap. The CDR3 has 14 amino acids. Germline CDR1 is MNHEY and CDR2 is SVGEGT. The sequenced CDR3 bases are TGTGCCAGCGGACAAGGGAGCGTTTGGCTTGAG. Translating gives CASGQGSVWLE. The whole CDR3 reads CASGQGSVWLEQFF.

Comment on this clone: The CDR3 goes on 3 residues after the read ends, and that part is filled in from the germline J gene. V and J are TRBV30 and TRBJ2-4; tentatively, D is TRBD1 (5 bases). The CDR3 loop spans 14 amino acids. Germline V lookup: CDR1 GTSNPN, CDR2 SVGIG (reference sequence). The sequenced CDR3 bases are TGTGCCTGGACCCCGACAGAATTAGTCTATGGT. It specifies CAWTPTELVYG. The whole CDR3 is CAWTPTELVYGQYF.

To note about this clone: Coverage ceases 3 residues before the CDR3 finishes, and the germline J gene fills in the end. The chain has TRBV19 and TRBJ1-2, with a weak D call TRBD1 (6 bases). The CDR3 is 15 amino acids. The germline CDR1 and CDR2 sequences are LNHDA and SQIVND (reference sequence). CDR3 DNA, as far as it was read: TGTGCCAGTACCCACGACAGGAGCTCCTACAATGAC. Translating gives CASTHDRSSYND. The whole CDR3 is CASTHDRSSYNDYTF.

With regard to this clone: The CDR3 end lies 3 residues beyond the end of the read and is filled in from the germline J gene. The rearrangement joins TRBV7-9 to TRBJ2-5, with TRBD1 matching over 12 bases. This CDR3 comprises 15 residues. J gave up 5 bases and V 6 bases, and 7 bases lay outside the gene matches. The germline V gene has CDR1 SEHNR and CDR2 FQNEAQ (reference sequence). The DNA read from the CDR3 is TGTGCCAGCAGGGCCGGGACAGGGGGCATCGAGACC. Protein product: CASRAGTGGIET. The CDR3 in full is CASRAGTGGIETQYF.

Note on this clone: The junction shows a germline mismatch at one end, possibly a read error. The read comes to an end 3 residues before the CDR3 does, leaving the germline J gene to fill in the end. The chain carries TRBV5-1 and TRBJ1-4, with a tentative D call TRBD1 (6 bases). In germline, CDR1 is SGHRS, CDR2 YFSETQ. The CDR3 runs 15 residues. The CDR3 bases that were read are TGCGCCAGCGGCTTGGTACAGGGAACTAATGAAAAA. Its translation: CASGLVQGTNEK. The whole CDR3 protein is CASGLVQGTNEKLFF.

Comments on this clone: From the germline J gene comes the end of the CDR3, since the read stops 3 residues before it. The chain combines TRBV20-1 with TRBJ2-3; 11 bases map to TRBD2. The germline V gene has CDR1 DFQATT and CDR2 SNEGSKA (reference sequence). This CDR3 has 15 residues. The ends lost 3 bases at V and 7 bases at J; junction bases unmatched: 9. CDR3 loop: CSASEVSGRANTQYF. The covered CDR3 bases are TGCAGTGCTAGTGAAGTTAGCGGGAGGGCCAATACG.

Details on this clone: The CDR3 goes on 3 residues after the read ends, and that part is filled in from the germline J gene. The chain links TRBV30 to TRBJ1-1; tentatively, D is TRBD1 (6 bases). From germline, CDR1 is GTSNPN and CDR2 SVGIG (reference sequence). This CDR3 contains 12 residues. With 2 bases removed from V and 6 bases from J, the gap between germline ends came to 10 bases. The CDR3: CAWSPTGSEAFF. The DNA read from the CDR3 is TGTGCCTGGAGTCCGACAGGTTCTGAA.

Remarks on this clone: The read falls 3 residues short of the CDR3 end, and the missing part is taken from the germline J gene. The rearrangement links TRBV5-1 to TRBJ2-3; weak D call: TRBD2 (6 bases). The germline V gene encodes CDR1 SGHRS and CDR2 YFSETQ. CDR3 size: 16 residues. The CDR3 reads CASSAPQGLYQETQYF. The CDR3 bases that were read are TGCGCCAGCAGCGCTCCCCAGGGACTGTACCAAGAGACG.

With respect to this clone: From the germline J gene comes the end of the CDR3, since the read stops 3 residues before it. J is TRBJ1-2 and V is TRBV7-2; the match to TRBD1 covers 9 bases. The germline gives CDR1 SGHTA, CDR2 FQGNSA. This CDR3 has 14 amino acids. CDR3 sequence reads: CASSPGGTGRGYTF. Incomplete CDR3 DNA: TGTGCCAGCAGCCCAGGGGGGACAGGGCGCGGC.

Comment on this clone: The CDR3 end is not reached by the read, which stops 3 residues before it; the germline J gene fills it in. This chain links TRBV18 with TRBJ1-1; D perhaps matches TRBD1 (6 bases). This CDR3 is 16 amino acids long. The germline V gene encodes CDR1 KGHSH and CDR2 LQKENI. The CDR3 protein is CASSPAGALAKNIAFF. Incomplete CDR3 DNA: TGTGCCAGCTCCCCGGCGGGGGCTCTAGCCAAAAACATT.

Note on this clone: The read halts 3 residues ahead of the CDR3 end, with the missing end drawn from the germline J gene. The chain carries TRBV7-3 and TRBJ1-6; D perhaps matches TRBD1 (6 bases). CDR3 length: 15 amino acids. Deletions cut 5 bases from V and 10 bases from J, with 18 bases between. The germline gives CDR1 SGHTA, CDR2 FQGTGA. CDR3 protein: CASSQGGHQGSPLHF. The DNA read from the CDR3 is TGTGCCAGCAGCCAGGGAGGGCATCAGGGGTCACCC.

In regard to this clone: The observed sequence ends 3 residues before the CDR3 terminus, with the missing tail filled in from the germline J gene. The V and J genes are TRBV6-1 and TRBJ1-2; tentative D call: TRBD1 (6 bases). CDR3 length: 15 residues. V was trimmed by 0 bases and J by 5 bases, leaving 13 bases between them. CDR1 is MNHNS and CDR2 is SASEGT in the germline V gene. The CDR3 sequence is CASSEAVTGNYGYTF. The part of the CDR3 DNA that was read is TGTGCCAGCAGTGAAGCGGTCACAGGGAATTATGGC.

A remark on this clone: The read gets to within 3 residues of the CDR3 end, and the germline J gene fills in the rest. The chain carries TRBV27 and TRBJ2-4; 9 bases agree with TRBD2. V lost 11 bases, J lost 2 bases, and 16 bases stayed unmatched. Germline lookup yields CDR1 MNHEY and CDR2 SMNVEV (reference sequence). The CDR3 consists of 17 residues. The covered CDR3 bases are TGTGCCTCCAGAGCTAGCGGGACCAGAGGTACCAAAAACATT. It yields the protein CASRASGTRGTKNI. The entire CDR3 sequence reads CASRASGTRGTKNIQYF.

Note on this clone: Coverage ceases 3 residues before the CDR3 finishes, and the germline J gene fills in the end. The V gene is TRBV7-3, the J gene TRBJ2-7, with D uncertain. The CDR3 consists of 14 residues. Germline-derived CDR1 and CDR2 are SGHTA and FQGTGA. V was pared by 5 bases and J by 5 bases, with 16 bases between. The CDR3 loop reads CASSPLSVGHEQYF. The part of the CDR3 DNA that was read is TGTGCCAGCAGCCCCTTGTCCGTGGGCCACGAG.

To note about this clone: The sequenced fragment ends 3 residues before the CDR3 boundary, so the rest is inferred from the germline J gene. The V call is TRBV7-9, the J call TRBJ2-3; perhaps TRBD2 as D (5 bases). This CDR3 is 14 amino acids long. CDR1 is SEHNR and CDR2 is FQNEAQ in the germline V gene (reference sequence). V shed 5 bases and J shed 1 base, with 10 bases lying between them. The CDR3 DNA, read in part, is TGTGCCAGCAGCCCTGGACTCCGCACAGATACG. Amino acids: CASSPGLRTDT. The whole CDR3 protein is CASSPGLRTDTQYF.

Here the CDR3 reads CASSSGTSNDYTF. The CDR3 bases that were read are TGTGCCAGCTCATCCGGGACTTCCAATGAC. The chain is built from TRBV18 and TRBJ1-2, with D possibly being TRBD1 (5 bases). The read terminates 3 residues before the CDR3 end, so the remaining end is supplied by the germline J gene. Per the germline V gene, CDR1 is KGHSH and CDR2 is LQKENI. The CDR3 is 13 amino acids.

Regarding this clone: Sequencing ends 3 residues short of the CDR3 end; the germline J gene provides the rest. The chain links TRBV2 to TRBJ2-2; 10 bases line up with TRBD1. CDR1 is SNHLY, CDR2 FYNNEI, per germline. The CDR3 sequence is 15 residues long. The CDR3 loop reads CASRDPGTGVSPLFF. CDR3 DNA (partial): TGTGCCAGCAGAGATCCCGGGACAGGGGTATCACCG.

Concerning this clone itself: The CDR3 goes on 3 residues after the read ends, and that part is filled in from the germline J gene. The rearrangement joins TRBV19 to TRBJ2-4; the D gene is possibly TRBD1 (6 bases). This CDR3 is built from 14 residues. The germline CDR1 and CDR2 sequences are LNHDA and SQIVND (reference sequence). Partial CDR3 DNA: TGTGCCAGTAGTCCGCAGACAGGAACCTATGGT. Translating gives CASSPQTGTYG. The entire CDR3 protein is CASSPQTGTYGQYF.

On this clone itself: Read data end 3 residues before the CDR3 end; the end is taken from the germline J gene. J is TRBJ2-7 and V is TRBV5-6; the match to TRBD1 covers 8 bases. This CDR3 contains 13 residues. V dropped 7 bases and J dropped 6; count of bases not matched to a gene: 9. Germline loops: CDR1 SGHDT, CDR2 YYEEEE. The CDR3 reads CASRGQGKVEQYF. Partial CDR3 DNA: TGTGCCAGCCGCGGACAGGGTAAGGTCGAG.

Notes on this clone: The sequenced fragment ends 3 residues before the CDR3 boundary, so the rest is inferred from the germline J gene. The chain joins TRBV7-3 to TRBJ2-7, with D possibly matching TRBD2 (6 bases). Germline CDR1 is SGHTA and CDR2 is FQGTGA. V lost 4 bases, J lost 2 bases, and 15 bases lay in between. This CDR3 region has 15 residues. CDR3 residues: CASSWDSRGPYEQYF. Incomplete CDR3 DNA: TGTGCCAGCAGCTGGGACTCTAGGGGCCCCTACGAG.

In the case of this clone: The read ends 3 residues before the CDR3 terminus; that terminus is restored from the germline J gene. The chain employs TRBV11-3 and TRBJ2-3; 7 bases fit TRBD1. Trimming took 5 bases from V and 0 from J; bases not matched to a gene: 5. Looked up from germline, CDR1 is SGHNT and CDR2 is YENEEA. This CDR3 has 15 amino acids. The DNA read from the CDR3 is TGTGCCAGCAGCGACGGGACAGCGAGCACAGATACG. It translates to CASSDGTASTDT. The entire CDR3 is CASSDGTASTDTQYF.

On this clone itself: The missing CDR3 end, 3 residues past where the read stops, is filled in from the germline J gene. The rearrangement links TRBV5-4 to TRBJ2-7; possibly TRBD2 for D (6 bases). CDR1 SGHNT and CDR2 YYREEE come from the germline V gene (reference sequence). With 0 bases removed from V and 1 base from J, the gap between germline ends came to 11 bases. The CDR3 has 15 amino acids. CDR3 bases read: TGTGCCAGCAGCTTGGATGCAGGGAGGTCCTACGAG. Amino acids: CASSLDAGRSYE. In full, the CDR3 reads CASSLDAGRSYEQYF.